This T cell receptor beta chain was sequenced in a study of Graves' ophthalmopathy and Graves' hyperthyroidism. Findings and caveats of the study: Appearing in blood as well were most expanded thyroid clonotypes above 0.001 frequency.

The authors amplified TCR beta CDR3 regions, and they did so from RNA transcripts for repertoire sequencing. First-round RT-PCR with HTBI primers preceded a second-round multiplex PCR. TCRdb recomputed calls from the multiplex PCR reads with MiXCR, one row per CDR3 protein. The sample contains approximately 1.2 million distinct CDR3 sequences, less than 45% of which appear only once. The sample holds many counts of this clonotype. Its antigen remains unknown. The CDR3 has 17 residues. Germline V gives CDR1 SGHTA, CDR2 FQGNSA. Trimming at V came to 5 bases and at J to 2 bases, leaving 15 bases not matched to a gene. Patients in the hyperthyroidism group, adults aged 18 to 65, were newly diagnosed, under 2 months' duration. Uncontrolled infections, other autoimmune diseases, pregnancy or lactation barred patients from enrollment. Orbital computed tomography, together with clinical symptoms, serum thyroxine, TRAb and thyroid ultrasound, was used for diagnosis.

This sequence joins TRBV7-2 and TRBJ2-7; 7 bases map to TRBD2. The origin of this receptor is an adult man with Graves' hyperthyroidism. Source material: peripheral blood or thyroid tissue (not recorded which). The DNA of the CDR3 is TGTGCCAGCAGCCGTACGCGCACTAGCGCTCAAACCTACGAGCAGTACTTC. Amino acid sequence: CASSRTRTSAQTYEQYF.